These 14 T cell receptor beta chains originate from one sample sequenced in a study of blood T cells in healthy people across ages. Primed by a sample-barcoded 5' primer and a J-beta primer mix, a second PCR proceeded for about 6 to 12 cycles. TCRdb redid the calling of the 5' RACE reads with MiXCR, one entry per CDR3 protein. The data show hundreds of thousands of distinct CDR3 sequences, 56% seen once. The specimen sequenced was blood. The receptors were sampled from a man aged 40-50 years in good health.

The chain joins TRBV24-1 to TRBJ2-3; no firm D call. From germline, CDR1 is KGHDR and CDR2 SFDVKD. V shed 1 base and J shed 7 bases, with 5 bases lying between them. The CDR3 totals 12 residues. The CDR3 protein is CATSDFRYTQYF. The CDR3 DNA is TGTGCCACCAGTGATTTTCGGTATACGCAGTATTTT.

The DNA for the CDR3 is TGTGCCAGCAGTTTCCCCCCCCAGGTAACCGGCTCCTACGAGCAGTACTTC. Translated: CASSFPPQVTGSYEQYF. V and J are TRBV6-6 and TRBJ2-7, with D unclear. The germline gives CDR1 MNHNY, CDR2 SVGAGI (reference sequence). The CDR3 extends over 17 amino acids. The V end lost 4 bases, the J end lost 0 bases, and 19 bases lay between the germline ends.

The chain carries TRBV27 and TRBJ2-7; 7 nucleotides align to TRBD2. Germline CDR1 MNHEY, CDR2 SMNVEV (reference sequence). The CDR3 is 14 residues long. With 3 bases clipped from V and 7 bases from J, the junction kept 9 bases outside the gene matches. DNA for the CDR3: TGTGCCAGCAGTTTGCGGACTAGTAACAATGAGCAGTACTTC. As protein: CASSLRTSNNEQYF.

The CDR3 reads CASSRVFWYEQYF. The CDR3 region has the DNA TGTGCCAGCAGCCGGGTGTTTTGGTACGAGCAGTACTTC. The chain couples TRBV7-3 to TRBJ2-4; D is uncertain. The J call is uncertain, as TRBJ2-7 better fits the DNA end. The CDR3 has 13 residues. Germline V lookup: CDR1 SGHTA, CDR2 FQGTGA.

The chain joins TRBV20-1 to TRBJ2-5; 7 nucleotides match TRBD1. This CDR3 region has 14 residues. CDR1 and CDR2 (germline): DFQATT, SNEGSKA (reference sequence). This CDR3 is CSWKGAGGGETQYF. Here the CDR3 DNA reads TGCAGCTGGAAGGGGGCCGGTGGAGGAGAGACCCAGTACTTC.

V usage is TRBV7-2 and J usage is TRBJ2-1; weak D call: TRBD2 (7 bases). The CDR3 spans 16 residues. V dropped 5 bases and J dropped 3 bases, with 17 bases sitting between them. Germline V CDR1 and CDR2: SGHTA, FQGNSA. The CDR3 bases are TGTGCCAGCAGCGCGCTGGGGGGGCGTAACTACAATGAGCAGTTCTTC. Encoded protein: CASSALGGRNYNEQFF.

The chain joins TRBV28 to TRBJ2-5, with D perhaps matching TRBD1 or TRBD2 (5 bases each). The CDR3 contains 14 residues. V lost 6 bases, J lost 5 bases, and 16 bases lay in between. CDR1 is MDHEN, CDR2 SYDVKM, per germline. The CDR3 loop is CASSAGTQEETQYF. CDR3 DNA: TGTGCCAGCAGCGCCGGGACCCAGGAGGAGACCCAGTACTTC. Filled out from reference TRBV28 and TRBJ2-5, the complete variable domain reads DVKVTQSSRYLVKRTGEKVFLECVQDMDHENMFWYRQDPGLGLRLIYFSYDVKMKEKGDIPEGYSVSREKKERFSLILESASTNQTSMYLCASSAGTQEETQYFGPGTRLLVL.

This chain links TRBV12-3 or TRBV12-4 with TRBJ2-7; tentatively, D is TRBD2 (5 bases). TRBJ2-4 matches the DNA end more closely, so the J call is doubtful. The CDR3 length is 14 residues. In DNA, the CDR3 is TGTGCCAGCAGTTCCACCAGGCCGGGGAACATTCAGTACTTC. Its protein product is CASSSTRPGNIQYF.

The chain recombines TRBV27 with TRBJ1-5, with TRBD1 matching 7 bases. V trimming: 5 bases; J trimming: 11 bases; junction bases outside the gene matches: 12. Germline V gives CDR1 MNHEY, CDR2 SMNVEV (reference sequence). The CDR3 totals 14 residues. CDR3: CASSPGTAKVTQHF. In nucleotides, the CDR3 is TGTGCCAGCAGTCCCGGGACAGCAAAAGTAACCCAGCATTTT.

CDR3 nucleotides: TGTGCCAGCAGCTCAATTCATAATCACAATGAGCAGTTCTTC. It specifies CASSSIHNHNEQFF. The gene calls are TRBV7-9 and TRBJ2-1; the D is unclear. The CDR3 is made up of 14 amino acids. Germline V lookup: CDR1 SEHNR, CDR2 FQNEAQ (reference sequence). Trimming stripped 4 bases from V and 5 bases from J, with 12 bases between.

In DNA, the CDR3 is TGCGCCAGCAGCTTGGCGCTCGCGGGATATGAGCAGTTCTTC. This sequence encodes CASSLALAGYEQFF. V gene TRBV5-1 combines with J gene TRBJ2-1, with D tentatively TRBD2 (6 bases). The CDR3 totals 14 residues. The V and J ends lost 0 bases and 8 bases respectively, with 12 bases between them. Germline assignment: CDR1 SGHRS and CDR2 YFSETQ.

V is TRBV27 and J is TRBJ2-7; 8 bases line up with TRBD1. Germline CDR1 reads MNHEY; CDR2 reads SMNVEV (reference sequence). CDR3 length: 12 amino acids. V trimming: 5 bases; J trimming: 12 bases; junction bases outside the gene matches: 9. CDR3 residues: CASSPGGTGLYF. The DNA for the CDR3 is TGTGCCAGCAGTCCAGGGGGGACAGGACTGTACTTC.

This clonotype showed up just a few times. V usage is TRBV24-1 and J usage is TRBJ2-1; 8 bases fit TRBD1. Germline V lookup: CDR1 KGHDR, CDR2 SFDVKD. The CDR3 runs 15 residues. V dropped 2 bases and J dropped 2; count of bases not matched to a gene: 1. CDR3 sequence (DNA): TGTGCCACCAGTGATTCGGACAGGGCCTACAATGAGCAGTTCTTC. Residues: CATSDSDRAYNEQFF.

V usage is TRBV13 and J usage is TRBJ2-3, with 14 bases aligning to TRBD2. J was trimmed by 2 bases and V by 4 bases; bases with no gene match: 8. The germline V gene has CDR1 PRHDT and CDR2 FYEKMQ (reference sequence). The CDR3 is 18 residues long. CDR3 coding DNA: TGTGCCAGCAGCTCTTACGGACTAGCGGGGGGCACCACAGATACGCAGTATTTT. Translating gives CASSSYGLAGGTTDTQYF. The variable domain in full, completed from reference TRBV13 and TRBJ2-3, reads AAGVIQSPRHLIKEKRETATLKCYPIPRHDTVYWYQQGPGQDPQFLISFYEKMQSDKGSIPDRFSAQQFSDYHSELNMSSLELGDSALYFCASSSYGLAGGTTDTQYFGPGTRLTVL.